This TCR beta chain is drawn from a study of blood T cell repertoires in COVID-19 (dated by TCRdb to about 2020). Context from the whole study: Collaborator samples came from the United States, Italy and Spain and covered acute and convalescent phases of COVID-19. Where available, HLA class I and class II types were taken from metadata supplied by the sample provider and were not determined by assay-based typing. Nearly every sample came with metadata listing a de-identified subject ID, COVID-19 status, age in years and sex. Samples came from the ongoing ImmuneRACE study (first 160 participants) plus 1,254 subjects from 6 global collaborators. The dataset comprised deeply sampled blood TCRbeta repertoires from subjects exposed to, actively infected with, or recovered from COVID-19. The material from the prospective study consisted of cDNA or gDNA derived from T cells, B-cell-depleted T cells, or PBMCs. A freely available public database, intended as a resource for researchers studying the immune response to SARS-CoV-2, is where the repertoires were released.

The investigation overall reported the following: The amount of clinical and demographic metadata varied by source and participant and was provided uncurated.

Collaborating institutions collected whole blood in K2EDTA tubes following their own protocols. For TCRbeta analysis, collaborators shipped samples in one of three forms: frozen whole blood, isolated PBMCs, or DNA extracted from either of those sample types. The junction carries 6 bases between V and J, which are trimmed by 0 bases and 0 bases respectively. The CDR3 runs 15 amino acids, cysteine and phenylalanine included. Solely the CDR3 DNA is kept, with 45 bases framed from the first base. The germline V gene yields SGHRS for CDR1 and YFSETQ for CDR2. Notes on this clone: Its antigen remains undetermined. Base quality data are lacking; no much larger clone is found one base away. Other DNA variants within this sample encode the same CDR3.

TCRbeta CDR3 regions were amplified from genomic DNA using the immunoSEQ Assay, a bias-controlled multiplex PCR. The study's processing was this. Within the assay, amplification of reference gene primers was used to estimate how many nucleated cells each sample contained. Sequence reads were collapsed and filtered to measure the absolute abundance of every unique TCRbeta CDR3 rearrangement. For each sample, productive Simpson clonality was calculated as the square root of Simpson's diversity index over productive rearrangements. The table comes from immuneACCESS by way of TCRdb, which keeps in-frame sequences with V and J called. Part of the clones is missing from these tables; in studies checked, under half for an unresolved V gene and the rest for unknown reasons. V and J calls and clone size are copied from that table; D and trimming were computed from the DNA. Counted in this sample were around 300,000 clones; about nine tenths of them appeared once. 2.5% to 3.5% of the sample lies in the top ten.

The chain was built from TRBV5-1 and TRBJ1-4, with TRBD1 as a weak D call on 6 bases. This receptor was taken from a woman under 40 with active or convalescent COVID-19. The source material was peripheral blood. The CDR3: CASSLGTATNEKLFF. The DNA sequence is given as TGCGCCAGCAGCTTGGGGACAGCAACTAATGAAAAACTGTTTTTT. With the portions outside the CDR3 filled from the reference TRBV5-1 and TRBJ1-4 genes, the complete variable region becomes KAGVTQTPRYLIKTRGQQVTLSCSPISGHRSVSWYQQTPGQGLQFLFEYFSETQRNKGNFPGRFSGRQFSNSRSEMNVSTLELGDSALYLCASSLGTATNEKLFFGSGTQLSVL.